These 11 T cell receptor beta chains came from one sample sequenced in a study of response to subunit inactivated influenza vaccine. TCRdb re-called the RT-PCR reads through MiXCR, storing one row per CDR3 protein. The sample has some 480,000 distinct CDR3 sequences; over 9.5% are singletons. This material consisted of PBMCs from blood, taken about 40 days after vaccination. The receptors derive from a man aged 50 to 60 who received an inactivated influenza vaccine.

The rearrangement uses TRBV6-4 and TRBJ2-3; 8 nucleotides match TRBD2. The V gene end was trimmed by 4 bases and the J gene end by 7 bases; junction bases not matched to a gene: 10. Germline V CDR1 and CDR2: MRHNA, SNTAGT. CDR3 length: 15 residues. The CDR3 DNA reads TGTGCCAGCAGTGCGGGAGCGGGAGCATCGAATACGCAGTATTTT. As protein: CASSAGAGASNTQYF.

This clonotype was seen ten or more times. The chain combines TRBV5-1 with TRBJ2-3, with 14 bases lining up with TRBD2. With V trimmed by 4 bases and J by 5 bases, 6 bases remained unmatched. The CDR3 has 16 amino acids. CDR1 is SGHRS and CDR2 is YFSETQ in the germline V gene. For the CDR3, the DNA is TGCGCCAGCAGCATCGGACTAGCGGGGGGTGTAGATACGCAGTATTTT. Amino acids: CASSIGLAGGVDTQYF.

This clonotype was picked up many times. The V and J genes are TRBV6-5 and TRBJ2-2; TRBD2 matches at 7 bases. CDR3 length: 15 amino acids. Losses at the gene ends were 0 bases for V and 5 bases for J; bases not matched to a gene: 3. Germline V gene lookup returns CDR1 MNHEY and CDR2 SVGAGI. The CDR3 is CASSYSTGGTGELFF. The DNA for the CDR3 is TGTGCCAGCAGTTACTCCACGGGAGGAACCGGGGAGCTGTTTTTT.

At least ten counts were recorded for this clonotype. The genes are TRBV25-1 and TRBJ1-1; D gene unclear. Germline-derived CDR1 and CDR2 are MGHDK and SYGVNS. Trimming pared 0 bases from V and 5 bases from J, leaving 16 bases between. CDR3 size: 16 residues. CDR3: CASSEYGVIAGTEAFF. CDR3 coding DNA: TGTGCCAGCAGTGAATATGGGGTAATAGCGGGAACTGAAGCTTTCTTT.

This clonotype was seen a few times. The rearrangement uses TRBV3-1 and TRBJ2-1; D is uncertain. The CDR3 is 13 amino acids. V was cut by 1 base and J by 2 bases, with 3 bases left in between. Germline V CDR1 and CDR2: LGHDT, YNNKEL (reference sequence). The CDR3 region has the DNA TGTGCCAGCAGCCAAGGCGCCTACAATGAGCAGTTCTTC. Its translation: CASSQGAYNEQFF.

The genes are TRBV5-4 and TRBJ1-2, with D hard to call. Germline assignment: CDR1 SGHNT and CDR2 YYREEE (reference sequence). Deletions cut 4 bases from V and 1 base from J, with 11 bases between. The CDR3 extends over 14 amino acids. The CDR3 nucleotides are TGTGCCAGCAGCACGCAAGCGAGTAACTATGGCTACACCTTC. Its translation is CASSTQASNYGYTF.

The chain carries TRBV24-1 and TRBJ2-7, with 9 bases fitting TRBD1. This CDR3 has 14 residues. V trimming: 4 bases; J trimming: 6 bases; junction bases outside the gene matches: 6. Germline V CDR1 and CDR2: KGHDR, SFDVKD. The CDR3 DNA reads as TGTGCCACCAGTGACCCGGGGACAGGGAGCGAGCAGTACTTC. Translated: CATSDPGTGSEQYF.

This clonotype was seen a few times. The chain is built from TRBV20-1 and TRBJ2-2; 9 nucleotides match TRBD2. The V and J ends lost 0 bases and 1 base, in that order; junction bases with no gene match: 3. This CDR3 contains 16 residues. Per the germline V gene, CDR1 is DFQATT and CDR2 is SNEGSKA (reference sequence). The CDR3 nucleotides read TGCAGTGCTAGAGATCGAGCGGGGGGGAACACCGGGGAGCTGTTTTTT. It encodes CSARDRAGGNTGELFF.

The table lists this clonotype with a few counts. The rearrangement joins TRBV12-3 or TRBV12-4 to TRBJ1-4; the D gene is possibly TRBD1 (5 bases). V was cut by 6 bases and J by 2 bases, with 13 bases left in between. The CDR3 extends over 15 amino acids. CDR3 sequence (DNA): TGTGCCAGCAGCCAGGGTGGGAGGACTAATGAAAAACTGTTTTTT. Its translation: CASSQGGRTNEKLFF.

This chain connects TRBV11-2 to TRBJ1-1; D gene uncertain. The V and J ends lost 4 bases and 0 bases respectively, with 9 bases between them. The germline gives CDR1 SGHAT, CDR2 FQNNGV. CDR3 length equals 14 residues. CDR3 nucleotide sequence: TGTGCCAGCAGCTCCCGGACCCTGAACACTGAAGCTTTCTTT. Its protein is CASSSRTLNTEAFF. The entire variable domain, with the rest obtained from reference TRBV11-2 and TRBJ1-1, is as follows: EAGVAQSPRYKIIEKRQSVAFWCNPISGHATLYWYQQILGQGPKLLIQFQNNGVVDDSQLPKDRFSAERLKGVDSTLKIQPAKLEDSAVYLCASSSRTLNTEAFFGQGTRLTVV.

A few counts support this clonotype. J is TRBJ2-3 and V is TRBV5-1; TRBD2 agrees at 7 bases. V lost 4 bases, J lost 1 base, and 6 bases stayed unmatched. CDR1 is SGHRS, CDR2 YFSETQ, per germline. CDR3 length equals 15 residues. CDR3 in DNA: TGCGCCAGCAGCCTAAGCGGGGCGCGCACAGATACGCAGTATTTT. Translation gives CASSLSGARTDTQYF.